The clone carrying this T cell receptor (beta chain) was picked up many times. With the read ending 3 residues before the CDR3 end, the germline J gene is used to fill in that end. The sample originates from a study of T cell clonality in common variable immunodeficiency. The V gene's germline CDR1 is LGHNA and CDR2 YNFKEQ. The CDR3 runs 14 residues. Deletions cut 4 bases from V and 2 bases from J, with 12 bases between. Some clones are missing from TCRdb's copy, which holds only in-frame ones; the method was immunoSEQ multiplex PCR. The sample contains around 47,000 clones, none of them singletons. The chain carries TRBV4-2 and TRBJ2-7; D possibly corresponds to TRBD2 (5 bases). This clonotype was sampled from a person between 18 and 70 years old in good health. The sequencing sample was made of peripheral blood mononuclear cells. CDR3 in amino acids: CASSPLLVTYEQYF. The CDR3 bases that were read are TGTGCCAGCAGCCCCCTACTAGTTACCTACGAG.